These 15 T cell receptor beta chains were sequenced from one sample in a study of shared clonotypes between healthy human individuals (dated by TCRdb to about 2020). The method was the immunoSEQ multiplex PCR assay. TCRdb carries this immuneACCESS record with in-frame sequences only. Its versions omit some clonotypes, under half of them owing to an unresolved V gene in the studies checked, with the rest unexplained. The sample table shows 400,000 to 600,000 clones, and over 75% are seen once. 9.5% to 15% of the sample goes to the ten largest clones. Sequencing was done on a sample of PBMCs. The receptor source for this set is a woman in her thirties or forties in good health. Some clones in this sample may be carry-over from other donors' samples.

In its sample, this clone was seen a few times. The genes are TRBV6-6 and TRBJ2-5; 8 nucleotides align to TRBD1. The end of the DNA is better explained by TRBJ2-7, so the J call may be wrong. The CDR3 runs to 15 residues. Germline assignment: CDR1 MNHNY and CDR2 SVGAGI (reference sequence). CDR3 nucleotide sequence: TGTGCCAGCAGTTCAACCGGGACAGGAATCTACGAGCAGTACTTC. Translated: CASSSTGTGIYEQYF.

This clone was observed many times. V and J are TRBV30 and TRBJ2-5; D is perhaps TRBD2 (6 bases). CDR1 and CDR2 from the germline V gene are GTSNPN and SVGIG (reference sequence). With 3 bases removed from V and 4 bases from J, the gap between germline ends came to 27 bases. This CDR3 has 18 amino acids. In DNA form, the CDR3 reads TGTGCCTGGAGGGAACCCAGGAAGGGAGGCCGTAGCGCAGAGACCCAGTACTTC. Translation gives CAWREPRKGGRSAETQYF.

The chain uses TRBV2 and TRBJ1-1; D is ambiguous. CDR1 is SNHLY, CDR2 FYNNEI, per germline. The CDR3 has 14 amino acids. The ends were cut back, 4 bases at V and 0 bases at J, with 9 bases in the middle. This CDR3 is CASSGSRVNTEAFF. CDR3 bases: TGTGCCAGCAGTGGGTCTAGAGTGAACACTGAAGCTTTCTTT.

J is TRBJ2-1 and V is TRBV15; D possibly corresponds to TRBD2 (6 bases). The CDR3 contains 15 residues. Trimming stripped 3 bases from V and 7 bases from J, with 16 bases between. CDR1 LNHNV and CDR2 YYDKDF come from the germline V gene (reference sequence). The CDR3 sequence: CATSRNSRGINEQFF. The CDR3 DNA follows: TGTGCCACCAGCAGGAACTCCCGGGGGATAAATGAGCAGTTCTTC.

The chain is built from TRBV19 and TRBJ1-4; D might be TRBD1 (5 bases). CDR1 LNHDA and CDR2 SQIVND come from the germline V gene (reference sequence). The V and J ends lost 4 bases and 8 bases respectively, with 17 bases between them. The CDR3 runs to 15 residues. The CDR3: CASSRVSGEEEKLFF. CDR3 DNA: TGTGCCAGTAGTAGGGTGTCGGGGGAAGAGGAAAAACTGTTTTTT.

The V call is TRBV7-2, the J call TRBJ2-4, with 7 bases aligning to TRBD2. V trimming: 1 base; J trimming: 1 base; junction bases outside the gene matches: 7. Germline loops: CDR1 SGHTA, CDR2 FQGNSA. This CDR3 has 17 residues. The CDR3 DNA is TGTGCCAGCAGCTTAGAGGTAGCGGGCAGGGCCAAAAACATTCAGTACTTC. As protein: CASSLEVAGRAKNIQYF.

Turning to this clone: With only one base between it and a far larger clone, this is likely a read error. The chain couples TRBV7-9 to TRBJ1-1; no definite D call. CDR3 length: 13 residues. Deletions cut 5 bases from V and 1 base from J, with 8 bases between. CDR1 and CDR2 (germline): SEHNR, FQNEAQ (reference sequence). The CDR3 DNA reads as TGTGCCAGCAGCCCCACAGAGAACACTGAAGCTTTCTTT. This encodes CASSPTENTEAFF.

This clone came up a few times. CDR3 protein: CARGGLARILNTGELFF. CDR3 bases: TGTGCCAGGGGGGGACTAGCGCGCATCTTAAACACCGGGGAGCTGTTTTTT. The chain carries TRBV6-4 and TRBJ2-2, with 10 bases identical to TRBD2. V shed 9 bases, J shed 2 bases, and the junction held 12 bases outside the gene matches. In germline, CDR1 is MRHNA, CDR2 SNTAGT. The CDR3 has 17 residues.

The CDR3 region has the DNA TGTGCCAGCAGCTTGAGGCATGCGGATACGCAGTATTTT. Translating gives CASSLRHADTQYF. The rearrangement joins TRBV5-8 to TRBJ2-3; D is unclear. V lost 1 base to trimming and J lost 6 bases, with 9 bases between them. The CDR3 loop spans 13 amino acids. The germline V gene has CDR1 SGHTS and CDR2 YDEGEE.

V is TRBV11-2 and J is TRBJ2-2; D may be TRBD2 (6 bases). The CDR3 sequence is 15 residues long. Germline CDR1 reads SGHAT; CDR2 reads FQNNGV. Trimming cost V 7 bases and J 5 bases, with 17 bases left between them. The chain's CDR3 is CASTRSRERTGELFF. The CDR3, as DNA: TGTGCCAGCACCCGCTCCCGGGAGAGAACCGGGGAGCTGTTTTTT. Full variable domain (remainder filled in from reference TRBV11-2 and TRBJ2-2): EAGVAQSPRYKIIEKRQSVAFWCNPISGHATLYWYQQILGQGPKLLIQFQNNGVVDDSQLPKDRFSAERLKGVDSTLKIQPAKLEDSAVYLCASTRSRERTGELFFGEGSRLTVL.

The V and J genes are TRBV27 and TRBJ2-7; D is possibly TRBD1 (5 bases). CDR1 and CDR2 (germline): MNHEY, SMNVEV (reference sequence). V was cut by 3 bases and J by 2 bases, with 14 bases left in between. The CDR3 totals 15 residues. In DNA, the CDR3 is TGTGCCAGCAGTTTCTCTGGGGCGCCAACCTACGAGCAGTACTTC. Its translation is CASSFSGAPTYEQYF.

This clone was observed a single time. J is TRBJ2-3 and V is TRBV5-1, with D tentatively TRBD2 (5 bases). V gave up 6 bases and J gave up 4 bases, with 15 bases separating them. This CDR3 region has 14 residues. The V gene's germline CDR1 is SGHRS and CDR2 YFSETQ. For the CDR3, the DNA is TGCGCCAGCACCCAATGGACGGAGGCAGATACGCAGTATTTT. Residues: CASTQWTEADTQYF.

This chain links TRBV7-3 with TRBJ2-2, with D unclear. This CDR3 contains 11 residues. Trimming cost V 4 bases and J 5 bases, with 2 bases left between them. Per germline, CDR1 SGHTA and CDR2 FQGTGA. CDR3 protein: CASSSTGELFF. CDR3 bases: TGTGCCAGCAGCTCTACCGGGGAGCTGTTTTTT.

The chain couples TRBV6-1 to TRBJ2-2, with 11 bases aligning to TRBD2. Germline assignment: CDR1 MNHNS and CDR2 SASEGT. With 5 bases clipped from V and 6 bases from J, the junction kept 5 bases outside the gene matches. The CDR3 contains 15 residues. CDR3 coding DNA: TGTGCCAGCAGTCTCCTAGCGGGAGGTGCCGGGGAGCTGTTTTTT. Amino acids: CASSLLAGGAGELFF.

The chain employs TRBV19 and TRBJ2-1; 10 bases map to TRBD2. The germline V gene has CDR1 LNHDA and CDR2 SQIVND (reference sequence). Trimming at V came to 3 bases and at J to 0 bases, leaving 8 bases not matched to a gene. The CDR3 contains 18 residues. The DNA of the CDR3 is TGTGCCAGTAGTATGGGAGGTACTAGCGGGGACTCCTACAATGAGCAGTTCTTC. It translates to CASSMGGTSGDSYNEQFF.